Given below is one T cell receptor (beta chain) in context. The sample originates from a study of monozygotic twins with inflammatory bowel disease. The CDR3 totals 17 residues. Germline V gene lookup returns CDR1 DFQATT and CDR2 SNEGSKA (reference sequence). TCRdb re-called the 5' RACE reads and gives one entry per CDR3 protein, without DNA. This sample lists over 350,000 distinct CDR3 sequences; its ten largest clones have roughly 2.6%. The chain links TRBV20-1 to TRBJ2-7; with no DNA, the TCRdb D assignment of TRBD2 cannot be verified. Sequencing was performed on blood. The sequence derives from a human donor with ulcerative colitis or Crohn's disease, or a healthy co-twin of an affected twin (not recorded which). The CDR3 sequence is CSARDRWRENISYEQYF.